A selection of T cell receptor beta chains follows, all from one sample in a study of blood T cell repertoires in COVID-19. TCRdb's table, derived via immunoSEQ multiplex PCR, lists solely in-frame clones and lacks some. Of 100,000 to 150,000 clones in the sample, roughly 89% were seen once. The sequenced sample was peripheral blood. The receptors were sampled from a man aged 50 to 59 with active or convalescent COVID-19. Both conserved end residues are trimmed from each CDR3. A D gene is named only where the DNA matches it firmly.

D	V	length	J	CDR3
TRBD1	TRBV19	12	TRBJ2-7	ASSTYRGTYEQY
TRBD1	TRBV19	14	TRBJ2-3	ASSADRGPSTDTQY
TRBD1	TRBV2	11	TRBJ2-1	ASTRDRDNEQF
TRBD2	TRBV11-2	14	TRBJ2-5	ASSLRGGGRRETQY
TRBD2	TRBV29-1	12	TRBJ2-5	SAGGTSGAETQY
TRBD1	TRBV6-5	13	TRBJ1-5	ASRRQGHSNQPQH
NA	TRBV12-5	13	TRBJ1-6	ASGWSTGAGSPLH
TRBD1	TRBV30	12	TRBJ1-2	ASPGTGGWYGYT
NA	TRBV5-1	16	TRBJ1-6	ASSPLGPGQKGNSPLH
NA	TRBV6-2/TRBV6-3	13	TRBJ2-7	ASSYSTGLDYEQY
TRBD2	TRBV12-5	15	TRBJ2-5	ASGLRLAGGPGETQY
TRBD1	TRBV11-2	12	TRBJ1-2	ASSLEGQGYGYT
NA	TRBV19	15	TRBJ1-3	ASDDAGRGISGNTIY
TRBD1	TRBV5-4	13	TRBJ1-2	ASSPPGGKGYGYT
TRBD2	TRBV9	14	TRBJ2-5	ASTPQSGRNPGTQY
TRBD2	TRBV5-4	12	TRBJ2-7	ASSLSGSLYEQY
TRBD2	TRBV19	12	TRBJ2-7	ASSSGGGLYEQY
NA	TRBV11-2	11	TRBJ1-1	ASSLDRDTEAF
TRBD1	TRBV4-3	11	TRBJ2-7	ASSQGQGHEQY
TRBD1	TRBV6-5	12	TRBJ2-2	ASSRQGLTGELF
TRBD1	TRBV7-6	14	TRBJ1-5	ASSLLSGQAGQPQH
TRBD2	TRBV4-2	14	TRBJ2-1	ASSPGLAGEYNEQF
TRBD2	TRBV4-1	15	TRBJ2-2	ASSFRSGGANTGELF
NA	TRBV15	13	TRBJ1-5	ATSRDSGFNQPQH
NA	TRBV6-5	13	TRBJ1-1	ASSYGPGFDTEAF
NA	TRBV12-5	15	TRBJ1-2	ASGPPTETGSNYGYT
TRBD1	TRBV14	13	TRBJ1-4	ASSPRQGRTEKLF